A single T cell receptor (beta chain) is shown here with its context. What it binds is not known. Time point in this sample: cycle 4 day 1 (C4D1), after 6 weeks of nivolumab. Brentuximab vedotin exposure varied, and every patient relapsed after autologous stem cell transplantation. The data stem from a study of PD-1 blockade in classical Hodgkin lymphoma. Looking at the study overall: The study gave patients nivolumab 3 mg/kg intravenously every 2 weeks. Study-level results: Whoever responded completely had baseline diversity much like that seen in newly diagnosed patients.

Measured with immunoSEQ multiplex PCR; TCRdb has only the in-frame clones, and not every one. The sample lists approximately 65,000 clones, more than 90% occurring once. The CDR3 has 15 residues. CDR1 and CDR2 (germline): MNHEY, SMNVEV (reference sequence). V lost 7 bases and J lost 4; bases outside the gene matches: 10. The source is a human donor with classical Hodgkin lymphoma. The V call is TRBV27, the J call TRBJ2-1; 7 bases fit TRBD2. The sample in question was peripheral blood mononuclear cells (PBMCs), obtained before the fourth cycle of nivolumab. CDR3 coding DNA: TGTGCCAGCACTCCCGGGGCGGGAGTGTACAATGAGCAGTTCTTC. Its protein product is CASTPGAGVYNEQFF.